The clone carrying this T cell receptor (beta chain) showed up just a few times. This sample is part of a study of blood T cell repertoires in COVID-19. Across the study: Researchers got acute and convalescent COVID-19 samples from the United States, Italy and Spain. T cells, B-cell-depleted T cells, or PBMCs supplied cDNA or gDNA.

The CDR3 contains 17 residues. CDR1 and CDR2 (germline): MNHNY, SVGAGI (reference sequence). The trim removed 5 bases at V and 7 bases at J, leaving 10 bases unmatched. In the original analysis: Reference gene primer amplification gave estimated nucleated cell counts. Assay used: immunoSEQ multiplex PCR; TCRdb lists only in-frame clones, some missing. D and trimming come from the DNA, and the V and J calls and clone size come from that table. The sample has roughly 390,000 clones; 85% are singletons. The sequence was collected from a woman aged 18 to 35 with acute or convalescent COVID-19. The sample was peripheral blood. The V and J genes are TRBV6-6 and TRBJ2-4, with 14 bases matching TRBD2. The CDR3 here is CASSPPGLAGEGNIQYF. CDR3 sequence (DNA): TGTGCCAGCAGTCCGCCGGGACTAGCGGGAGAGGGGAACATTCAGTACTTC.